This T cell receptor beta chain comes out of a study of T cell responses to AZD1222 COVID-19 vaccine. Study results and limitations: Repertoire sampling happened only post peak T cell response. Spike was spanned by vaccine-associated CD4 TCRs, which were dominant at 160-218 and 743-854. Most donors were white British, females outnumbered males, and clonal diversity was possibly underestimated.

As to this clone: Its antigen is as yet unknown.

V was trimmed by 1 base and J by 7 bases, leaving 8 bases between them. The CDR3 contains 13 residues. Per the germline V gene, CDR1 is SGHTA and CDR2 is FQGNSA. Assay: immunoSEQ multiplex PCR; the TCRdb copy retains only in-frame clones and omits some. The table has about 140,000 clones, nearly 95% seen once. The sequence derives from an adult who received the AZD1222 COVID-19 vaccine. The source was peripheral blood, collected 28 days after the second AZD1222 dose. V and J are TRBV7-2 and TRBJ1-5, with D possibly being TRBD1 (6 bases). CDR3 amino acids: CASSLEGHQPQHF. CDR3 sequence (DNA): TGTGCCAGCAGCTTAGAGGGACACCAGCCCCAGCATTTT. Based on the CDR3 plus reference TRBV7-2 and TRBJ1-5, the full variable domain is GAGVSQSPSNKVTEKGKDVELRCDPISGHTALYWYRQSLGQGLEFLIYFQGNSAPDKSGLPSDRFSAERTGGSVSTLTIQRTQQEDSAVYLCASSLEGHQPQHFGDGTRLSIL.